Listed here are 25 T cell receptor beta chains from one sample, sequenced in a study of early T cells in non-severe SARS-CoV-2 infection. TCRdb processed the 5' RACE reads anew with MiXCR; each CDR3 protein has one entry. This sample has roughly 40,000 distinct CDR3 sequences; roughly 6.2% occur once, and the top ten carry around 12%. The sample consisted of whole blood. These receptors all come from an adult who was a healthcare worker with PCR-confirmed SARS-CoV-2 infection or an uninfected control (not recorded which).

The chain carries TRBV6-4 and TRBJ2-3; TRBD2 matches at 7 bases. The length of the CDR3 is 14 residues. The junction had 1 base not matched to a gene; V was cut back by 4 bases and J by 0 bases. In germline, CDR1 is MRHNA, CDR2 SNTAGT. Written as DNA, the CDR3 is TGTGCCAGCAGTGCTAGCGGTAGCACAGATACGCAGTATTTT. It translates to CASSASGSTDTQYF.

V and J are TRBV7-7 and TRBJ2-5, with 9 bases lining up with TRBD1. This CDR3 comprises 14 residues. Germline CDR1 reads SSHAT; CDR2 reads FNYEAQ (reference sequence). J lost 5 bases, V lost 3 bases, and 4 bases had no gene match. This CDR3 reads CASSLGTGRETQYF. The CDR3 DNA sequence: TGTGCCAGCAGCTTGGGGACAGGGCGGGAGACCCAGTACTTC.

The rearrangement uses TRBV27 and TRBJ1-1; D may be TRBD1 (5 bases). Germline values: CDR1 MNHEY, CDR2 SMNVEV (reference sequence). V was shortened by 7 bases and J by 4 bases, with 19 bases between the two germline ends. The CDR3 runs 15 residues. The CDR3 DNA is TGTGCCAGCAAGAAAGGCAGGGCCAGTGGCACTGAAGCTTTCTTT. This sequence encodes CASKKGRASGTEAFF.

This clonotype has a count of ten or more. This chain joins TRBV10-1 and TRBJ1-1; D is undetermined. The germline V gene has CDR1 WNHNN and CDR2 SYGVQD (reference sequence). The germline V and J ends were trimmed by 9 bases and 0 bases, with 5 bases remaining between them. The length of the CDR3 is 11 residues. The CDR3 DNA reads as TGCGCCAGGCATATGAACACTGAAGCTTTCTTT. Translation: CARHMNTEAFF.

This clonotype was recorded many times. This rearrangement joins TRBV11-2 to TRBJ2-3, with 7 bases identical to TRBD2. There are 15 residues in the CDR3. From germline, CDR1 is SGHAT and CDR2 FQNNGV. Losses at the gene ends were 5 bases for V and 2 bases for J; bases not matched to a gene: 7. CDR3 protein: CASSRRLATTDTQYF. Here the CDR3 DNA reads TGTGCCAGCAGCCGTCGACTAGCAACCACAGATACGCAGTATTTT.

Regarding this clonotype: It may be a read error: a sequence one base away is much more abundant. The chain carries TRBV7-6 and TRBJ2-2; D is uncertain. CDR1 and CDR2 from the germline V gene are SGHVS and FNYEAQ. CDR3 length equals 14 residues. CDR3 bases: TGTGTCAGCCTAGGGTGGGGATCCACCGGGGAGCTGTTTTTT. Residues: CVSLGWGSTGELFF.

The chain links TRBV28 to TRBJ2-7, with D possibly TRBD1 on 5 matching bases. CDR3 length: 13 amino acids. Germline loops: CDR1 MDHEN, CDR2 SYDVKM. Trimming stripped 5 bases from V and 7 bases from J, with 15 bases between. The CDR3 nucleotides are TGTGCCAGCAGTCCATCGACAGTAGAGGAGCAGTACTTC. It is translated as CASSPSTVEEQYF.

This sequence joins TRBV19 and TRBJ2-1, with 12 bases fitting TRBD2. The CDR3 spans 17 residues. Germline trimming cut 1 base from V and 7 bases from J; bases unmatched to any gene: 8. Germline V CDR1 and CDR2: LNHDA, SQIVND (reference sequence). The CDR3 coding sequence is TGTGCCAGTAGTATAGCGGCTAGCGGGGGGGTCGGTAATGAGCAGTTCTTC. It codes for CASSIAASGGVGNEQFF. Full variable domain (missing parts from reference TRBV19 and TRBJ2-1): DGGITQSPKYLFRKEGQNVTLSCEQNLNHDAMYWYRQDPGQGLRLIYYSQIVNDFQKGDIAEGYSVSREKKESFPLTVTSAQKNPTAFYLCASSIAASGGVGNEQFFGPGTRLTVL.

The table lists this clonotype with many counts. The chain employs TRBV7-3 and TRBJ1-5; weak D call: TRBD1 (6 bases). This CDR3 spans 16 amino acids. V was cut by 5 bases and J by 0 bases, with 14 bases left in between. Looked up from germline, CDR1 is SGHTA and CDR2 is FQGTGA. The CDR3 region has the DNA TGTGCCAGCAGCCCGATCGGGGGCGATAGCAATCAGCCCCAGCATTTT. Its protein product is CASSPIGGDSNQPQHF.

This clonotype was recorded a few times. The V gene is TRBV7-9, the J gene TRBJ2-3; TRBD2 matches 13 bases. Germline V CDR1 and CDR2: SEHNR, FQNEAQ (reference sequence). Trimming took 4 bases from V and 4 from J; bases not matched to a gene: 5. This CDR3 comprises 16 residues. CDR3 DNA sequence: TGTGCCAGCAGCTCGACTAGCGGGGGGTCCCCAGATACGCAGTATTTT. Amino acid sequence: CASSSTSGGSPDTQYF.

The chain recombines TRBV28 with TRBJ2-3, with D maybe TRBD1 (5 bases). The germline V and J ends were trimmed by 5 bases and 1 base, with 16 bases remaining between them. Germline loops: CDR1 MDHEN, CDR2 SYDVKM. The CDR3 runs 16 residues. In DNA, the CDR3 is TGTGCCAGCAGTCACCCATCAGGGTCCGGCACAGATACGCAGTATTTT. As protein: CASSHPSGSGTDTQYF.

This clonotype was recorded at least ten times. One end of the junction varies from germline; a read error may be responsible. V usage is TRBV5-1 and J usage is TRBJ1-1, with 10 bases identical to TRBD1. This CDR3 is built from 17 residues. Per the germline V gene, CDR1 is SGHRS and CDR2 is YFSETQ. The CDR3 protein is CASSFDRGQGVNTEVFF. DNA of the CDR3: TGCGCCAGCAGCTTCGACAGGGGGCAAGGGGTGAACACTGAAGTTTTCTTT.

This clonotype was found once. V usage is TRBV6-2 or TRBV6-3 and J usage is TRBJ2-7; a weak D match, TRBD1 (6 bases). The length of the CDR3 is 12 residues. V was clipped by 11 bases and J by 5 bases, with 16 bases between them. Germline assignment: CDR1 MNHEY and CDR2 SVGEGT. The DNA of the CDR3 is TGTGCCTCCCGGGACATGGTGCACGAGCAGTACTTC. Protein: CASRDMVHEQYF.

This clonotype was counted only a few times. The chain links TRBV5-1 to TRBJ2-6; a possible D gene is TRBD2 (7 bases). The V end was cut by 0 bases, the J end by 1 base, with 14 bases between. CDR3 length: 18 amino acids. Per germline, CDR1 SGHRS and CDR2 YFSETQ. The chain's CDR3 is CASSLEGDYPSGANVLTF. In nucleotides, the CDR3 is TGCGCCAGCAGCTTGGAGGGGGACTACCCATCTGGGGCCAACGTCCTGACTTTC.

The chain employs TRBV7-3 and TRBJ2-5; TRBD1 matches at 7 bases. Germline CDR1 reads SGHTA; CDR2 reads FQGTGA. The J segment lost 3 bases and the V segment lost 3 bases, leaving 10 bases of the junction unmatched. The CDR3 is made up of 16 amino acids. In nucleotides, the CDR3 is TGTGCCAGCAGCTTGGGGATAGGGGGCGGAGAAGAGACCCAGTACTTC. Residues: CASSLGIGGGEETQYF.

There are many counts of this clonotype. The J gene is TRBJ2-3, the V gene TRBV28; tentative D call: TRBD2 (7 bases). The V gene lost 3 bases and the J gene lost 6 bases, with 16 bases spanning the gap. The CDR3 totals 15 residues. The germline CDR1 and CDR2 sequences are MDHEN and SYDVKM. Written as DNA, the CDR3 is TGTGCCAGCAGTTTGGTCGGGGGGCCAGCGGATACGCAGTATTTT. As protein: CASSLVGGPADTQYF.

This clonotype has more than one count but fewer than ten. This sequence joins TRBV19 and TRBJ1-5; the D gene is possibly TRBD1 (5 bases). The germline CDR1 and CDR2 sequences are LNHDA and SQIVND (reference sequence). Trimming shortened V by 5 bases and J by 1 base, and 12 bases separated the two germline ends. CDR3 length: 15 amino acids. In DNA form, the CDR3 reads TGTGCCAGTAGTGACCGGGGGGACAGCAATCAGCCCCAGCATTTT. This encodes CASSDRGDSNQPQHF.

This clonotype was detected only a few times. The chain employs TRBV5-3 and TRBJ2-5; 7 bases are a match to TRBD2. TRBV5-3 is an ORF; its function is uncertain. This CDR3 region has 18 residues. V gave up 0 bases and J gave up 5 bases; unmatched junction bases: 16. Here the CDR3 DNA reads TGTGCCAGAAGCTTGGCGTTCTTAGGGACTACCAATCTTGAGACCCAGTACTTC. It translates to CARSLAFLGTTNLETQYF.

This clonotype appeared a few times. The chain links TRBV5-1 to TRBJ2-1; TRBD1 is a possible D gene (6 bases). The CDR3 loop spans 12 amino acids. V was clipped by 0 bases and J by 14 bases, with 12 bases between them. The germline gives CDR1 SGHRS, CDR2 YFSETQ. The CDR3 DNA sequence: TGCGCCAGCAGCTTGGATAGCAGGGGTGAGTTCTTC. Translation: CASSLDSRGEFF.

This clonotype was recorded a few times. The CDR3 DNA follows: TGTGCCATCAGTCCGAGAGAGGCAACCGAAAGCACCATATATTTT. It encodes CAISPREATESTIYF. The rearrangement links TRBV10-3 to TRBJ1-3; D unclear. The CDR3 contains 15 residues. V lost 5 bases to trimming and J lost 9 bases, with 20 bases between them. Germline assignment: CDR1 ENHRY and CDR2 SYGVKD.

The table lists this clonotype with a few counts. The rearrangement uses TRBV27 and TRBJ2-1; 11 bases fit TRBD2. V trimming: 2 bases; J trimming: 5 bases; junction bases outside the gene matches: 2. The CDR3 consists of 15 residues. The germline V gene has CDR1 MNHEY and CDR2 SMNVEV (reference sequence). CDR3 DNA: TGTGCCAGCAGTTTAATGACTAGCGGGGACAATGAGCAGTTCTTC. Translating gives CASSLMTSGDNEQFF.

This clonotype was observed many times. The chain couples TRBV5-8 to TRBJ2-3; D is unresolved. The CDR3 length is 13 residues. CDR1 SGHTS and CDR2 YDEGEE come from the germline V gene. V shed 5 bases and J shed 0 bases, with 7 bases lying between them. The CDR3 loop reads CASRYRSTDTQYF. CDR3 nucleotide sequence: TGTGCCAGCAGATATAGGAGCACAGATACGCAGTATTTT.

This CDR3 is CATSVSADTQYF. CDR3 bases: TGTGCCACCAGTGTTAGCGCAGATACGCAGTATTTT. V gene TRBV24-1 combines with J gene TRBJ2-3; D is possibly TRBD2 (5 bases). The CDR3 consists of 12 residues. The V and J ends lost 5 bases and 4 bases respectively, with 6 bases between them. In germline, CDR1 is KGHDR, CDR2 SFDVKD.

This clonotype was counted once. It may be a read error: a sequence one base away is much more abundant. The V gene is TRBV18, the J gene TRBJ2-7; possibly TRBD1 for D (6 bases). The CDR3 covers 14 residues. Per the germline V gene, CDR1 is KGHSH and CDR2 is LQKENI. Trimming stripped 0 bases from V and 6 bases from J, with 12 bases between. CDR3 amino acids: CASSPPDSAAEQYF. The CDR3, as DNA: TGTGCCAGCTCACCACCGGACAGTGCGGCCGAGCAGTACTTC. Looking up the rest from reference TRBV18 and TRBJ2-7 gives the full variable domain: NAGVMQNPRHLVRRRGQEARLRCSPMKGHSHVYWYRQLPEEGLKFMVYLQKENIIDESGMPKERFSAEFPKEGPSILRIQQVVRGDSAAYFCASSPPDSAAEQYFGPGTRLTVT.

With regard to this clonotype: It may be a read error: a sequence one base away is much more abundant. J is TRBJ2-1 and V is TRBV6-2 or TRBV6-3; 7 bases are shared with TRBD2. This CDR3 contains 14 residues. The V gene's germline CDR1 is MNHEY and CDR2 SVGEGT. V was clipped by 10 bases and J by 4 bases; unmatched bases: 10. The CDR3 DNA reads as TGTGCCAACAGCAAGCGGGGAGGGTACAATGAGCAGTTCTTC. As protein: CANSKRGGYNEQFF.